The clone carrying this T cell receptor beta chain was seen many times. The antigen remains undetermined. PBMCs were obtained from about 9.5 ml of fresh peripheral blood. The source of the sample is a study of Graves' ophthalmopathy and Graves' hyperthyroidism. Study-wide findings and caveats: Blood also carried most expanded thyroid clonotypes exceeding 0.001 frequency.

Investigators amplified TCR beta CDR3 regions from RNA transcripts. HTBI-primed RT-PCR formed the first round, and a multiplex PCR formed the second. TCRdb re-derived calls from the multiplex PCR reads in MiXCR, one entry per CDR3 protein. This repertoire shows 600,000 to 950,000 distinct CDR3 sequences, 35% to 50% found once; its top ten account for 44%. The CDR3 is 16 amino acids. The V gene lost 2 bases and the J gene lost 4 bases, with 17 bases spanning the gap. Germline values: CDR1 SNHLY, CDR2 FYNNEI. The chain employs TRBV2 and TRBJ1-2, with a possible D match to TRBD1 (5 bases). Sequenced material: peripheral blood. This clonotype was sampled from an adult man with Graves' ophthalmopathy. The CDR3 loop is CASSEFGGVDFYGYTF. CDR3 bases: TGTGCCAGCAGTGAATTCGGAGGGGTCGATTTCTATGGCTACACCTTC.